These 20 T cell receptor beta chains were all obtained from the same sample, sequenced in a study of blood T cell repertoires in COVID-19. Sequenced by immunoSEQ multiplex PCR; TCRdb stores in-frame clones only, minus some. Among fewer than 60,000 clones listed, 85% were seen once. The specimen was peripheral blood. The origin of the receptors is a man between 60 and 75 years old with acute or convalescent COVID-19.

The J gene is TRBJ1-5, the V gene TRBV19; D might be TRBD1 (5 bases). Germline loops: CDR1 LNHDA, CDR2 SQIVND (reference sequence). V lost 3 bases, J lost 10 bases, and 7 bases lay in between. CDR3 length: 11 amino acids. CDR3 amino acids: CASSMGPPQHF. DNA of the CDR3: TGTGCCAGTAGTATGGGGCCTCCCCAGCATTTT.

This clone appeared a few times. The rearrangement links TRBV30 to TRBJ2-3, with a possible D match to TRBD2 (5 bases). The CDR3 is 16 residues long. Per germline, CDR1 GTSNPN and CDR2 SVGIG (reference sequence). V shed 4 bases and J shed 3 bases, with 20 bases lying between them. In nucleotides, the CDR3 is TGTGCCTGGACTTTGGGGATAGCGAGTGGGACAGATACGCAGTATTTT. This sequence encodes CAWTLGIASGTDTQYF.

This sequence joins TRBV29-1 and TRBJ1-4; D unclear. V dropped 4 bases and J dropped 12 bases, with 15 bases sitting between them. The CDR3 covers 12 residues. Looked up from germline, CDR1 is SQVTM and CDR2 is ANQGSEA. The CDR3 here is CSVALRGWELFF. As DNA, the CDR3 is TGCAGCGTTGCGCTCAGAGGATGGGAACTGTTTTTT.

The J gene is TRBJ2-2, the V gene TRBV11-3, with a possible D match to TRBD1 (6 bases). Trimming left V 4 bases short and J 6 bases short, with 15 bases between. Germline CDR1 is SGHNT and CDR2 is YENEEA. This CDR3 is built from 15 residues. The CDR3 reads CASSSWTVGPGELFF. The CDR3 DNA is TGTGCCAGCAGCTCGTGGACAGTCGGTCCCGGGGAGCTGTTTTTT.

The rearrangement joins TRBV9 to TRBJ2-2, with D tentatively TRBD1 (5 bases). This CDR3 region has 15 residues. V lost 4 bases to trimming and J lost 6 bases, with 16 bases between them. CDR1 is SGDLS, CDR2 YYNGEE, per germline. DNA of the CDR3: TGTGCCAGCAGCCTACAACCAGGGTTGGCCGGGGAGCTGTTTTTT. Translating gives CASSLQPGLAGELFF.

This clone was detected only a few times. The chain combines TRBV3-1 (or the pseudogene TRBV3-2) with TRBJ2-7; 9 nucleotides agree with TRBD1. The CDR3 is made up of 16 amino acids. With V trimmed by 3 bases and J by 1 base, 7 bases remained unmatched. Germline-derived CDR1 and CDR2 are LGHDT and YNNKEL (reference sequence). CDR3 sequence reads: CASSQAPGTGSYEQYF. CDR3 bases: TGTGCCAGCAGCCAGGCCCCGGGGACAGGGTCCTACGAGCAGTACTTC.

This chain uses TRBV6-1 with TRBJ2-3; 11 bases agree with TRBD2. The CDR3 runs to 17 residues. CDR1 is MNHNS, CDR2 SASEGT, per germline. The V gene end was trimmed by 4 bases and the J gene end by 2 bases; junction bases not matched to a gene: 8. The DNA of the CDR3 is TGTGCCAGCAGTGGGACTAGCGGGCCAAAGGCCACAGATACGCAGTATTTT. Its protein is CASSGTSGPKATDTQYF.

This sequence joins TRBV9 and TRBJ2-3, with D possibly being TRBD2 (6 bases). Per the germline V gene, CDR1 is SGDLS and CDR2 is YYNGEE. The CDR3 covers 16 residues. Trimming cost V 4 bases and J 5 bases, with 20 bases left between them. The CDR3 nucleotides are TGTGCCAGCAGCTTCTCGATAATCGGGGGTAGAGATACGCAGTATTTT. This codes for CASSFSIIGGRDTQYF.

The V gene is TRBV30, the J gene TRBJ2-1; weak D call: TRBD1 (6 bases). Germline V gene sequence: CDR1 GTSNPN, CDR2 SVGIG (reference sequence). Trimming stripped 4 bases from V and 2 bases from J, with 9 bases between. This CDR3 region has 13 residues. CDR3 DNA: TGTGCCTGGACCGGGACACCCTACAATGAGCAGTTCTTC. It yields the protein CAWTGTPYNEQFF.

This rearrangement joins TRBV5-1 to TRBJ2-7; 12 bases align to TRBD2. The V and J ends lost 0 bases and 5 bases, in that order; junction bases with no gene match: 3. This CDR3 contains 15 residues. Looked up from germline, CDR1 is SGHRS and CDR2 is YFSETQ. Here the CDR3 DNA reads TGCGCCAGCAGCTTGGAGACTAGCGGGAGAGACGAGCAGTACTTC. Amino acid sequence: CASSLETSGRDEQYF.

The gene calls are TRBV6-2 or TRBV6-3 and TRBJ1-4; D is unclear. There are 15 residues in the CDR3. The V gene's germline CDR1 is MNHEY and CDR2 SVGEGT. Trimming cost V 0 bases and J 8 bases, with 13 bases left between them. The CDR3: CASSYSRGGLEKLFF. In nucleotides, the CDR3 is TGTGCCAGCAGTTACTCGCGGGGAGGCCTCGAAAAACTGTTTTTT.

The V gene is TRBV10-2, the J gene TRBJ1-4; TRBD1 might be the D (6 bases). Germline loops: CDR1 WSHSY, CDR2 SAAADI. Trimming stripped 6 bases from V and 8 bases from J, with 19 bases between. The CDR3 covers 15 residues. The CDR3 coding sequence is TGCGCCAGCAGACGATGGGACACCCGGGACGAAAAACTGTTTTTT. Translating gives CASRRWDTRDEKLFF.

This clone is a singleton in its sample. The chain combines TRBV30 with TRBJ2-4; D is undetermined. Germline values: CDR1 GTSNPN, CDR2 SVGIG (reference sequence). The CDR3 has 14 residues. Trimming cost V 0 bases and J 7 bases, with 13 bases left between them. The CDR3 here is CAWSVAIAGNIQYF. DNA of the CDR3: TGTGCCTGGAGTGTGGCGATAGCCGGGAACATTCAGTACTTC.

V is TRBV30 and J is TRBJ1-4; D perhaps matches TRBD1 (5 bases). Germline V gives CDR1 GTSNPN, CDR2 SVGIG (reference sequence). Trimming left V 4 bases short and J 7 bases short, with 13 bases between. The CDR3 is made up of 13 amino acids. CDR3 sequence: CAWISGLGEKLFF. CDR3 nucleotides: TGTGCCTGGATCTCAGGGTTGGGTGAAAAACTGTTTTTT.

J is TRBJ2-3 and V is TRBV5-5; 12 positions agree with TRBD2. Germline V CDR1 and CDR2: SGHKS, YYEKEE (reference sequence). The CDR3 has 15 residues. V was pared by 7 bases and J by 7 bases, with 10 bases of the junction left unmatched. This chain's CDR3 is CASSRLAGVLHTQYF. The CDR3 DNA is TGTGCCAGCTCCAGACTAGCGGGAGTCTTACATACGCAGTATTTT.

The chain couples TRBV5-1 to TRBJ2-1, with D maybe TRBD1 (5 bases). From germline, CDR1 is SGHRS and CDR2 YFSETQ. Trimming left V 0 bases short and J 9 bases short, with 16 bases between. This CDR3 comprises 15 residues. CDR3 loop: CASSLVQGGQVEQFF. For the CDR3, the DNA is TGCGCCAGCAGCTTGGTCCAGGGCGGTCAGGTTGAGCAGTTCTTC.

The rearrangement links TRBV29-1 to TRBJ2-7; TRBD2 agrees at 12 bases. Per the germline V gene, CDR1 is SQVTM and CDR2 is ANQGSEA. V dropped 4 bases and J dropped 1; count of bases not matched to a gene: 8. The CDR3 totals 16 residues. CDR3 sequence: CSVAPRLAGGSYEQYF. The DNA for the CDR3 is TGCAGCGTTGCGCCCCGGCTAGCGGGAGGGTCCTACGAGCAGTACTTC.

The chain joins TRBV10-3 to TRBJ1-2; 7 bases are a match to TRBD1. The V gene's germline CDR1 is ENHRY and CDR2 SYGVKD. This CDR3 is built from 15 residues. V shed 0 bases, J shed 7 bases, and the junction held 8 bases outside the gene matches. The CDR3: CAISESGKQGTGYTF. CDR3 nucleotides: TGTGCCATCAGTGAGTCGGGTAAACAGGGGACTGGCTACACCTTC.

The rearrangement links TRBV6-9 to TRBJ1-5; no definite D call. The CDR3 loop spans 13 amino acids. The germline V gene encodes CDR1 MNHGY and CDR2 SVAAGI. V lost 7 bases to trimming and J lost 0 bases, with 7 bases between them. CDR3: CASKCRSNQPQHF. Written as DNA, the CDR3 is TGTGCCAGCAAATGTCGTAGCAATCAGCCCCAGCATTTT.

The V and J genes are TRBV29-1 and TRBJ2-7, with 13 bases matching TRBD2. The CDR3 runs 15 residues. Unmatched junction bases numbered 7, after V lost 6 bases and J lost 2 bases. Germline V gene sequence: CDR1 SQVTM, CDR2 ANQGSEA. CDR3 bases: TGCAGCGTGGGGACTAGCGGGAAGACCCCCTACGAGCAGTACTTC. It yields the protein CSVGTSGKTPYEQYF.